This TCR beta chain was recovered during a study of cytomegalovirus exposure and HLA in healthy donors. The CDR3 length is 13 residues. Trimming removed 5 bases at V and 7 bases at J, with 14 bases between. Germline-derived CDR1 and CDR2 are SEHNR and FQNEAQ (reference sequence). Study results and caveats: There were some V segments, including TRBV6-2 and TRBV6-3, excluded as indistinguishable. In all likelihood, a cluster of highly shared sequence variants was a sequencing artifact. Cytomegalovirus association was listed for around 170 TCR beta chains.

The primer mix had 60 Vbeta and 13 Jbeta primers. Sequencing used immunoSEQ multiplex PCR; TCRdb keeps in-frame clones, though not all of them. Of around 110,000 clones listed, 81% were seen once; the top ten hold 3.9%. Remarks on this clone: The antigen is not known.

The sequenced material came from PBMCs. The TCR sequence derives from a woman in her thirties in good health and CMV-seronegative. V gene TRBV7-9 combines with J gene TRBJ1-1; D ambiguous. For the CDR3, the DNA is TGTGCCAGCAGCCGTACCCAGGTGGATGAAGCTTTCTTT. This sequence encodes CASSRTQVDEAFF.